Given below is one T cell receptor (beta chain) in context. Other DNA sequences of this sample code for an identical CDR3. Germline V gives CDR1 GTSNPN, CDR2 SVGIG (reference sequence). This CDR3 region has 13 residues. The V end lost 2 bases, the J end lost 5 bases, and 9 bases lay between the germline ends. The data belong to a study of shared clonotypes between healthy human individuals. The CD4+ fraction was divided into a CD45RA+ naive subset and a CD45RA-negative memory subset. Libraries were prepared by immunoSEQ multiplex PCR; TCRdb keeps only in-frame clonotypes and omits some of them. This table holds some 2,000,000 clones, about 95% found once.

The sequenced sample consisted of naive CD4+ T cells sorted from blood. Subset meaning: CD45RA+ positively selected. The receptor was derived from a man between 18 and 29 years old in good health. V gene TRBV30 combines with J gene TRBJ1-4, with a possible D match to TRBD1 (6 bases). This CDR3 reads CAWSRGLNEKLFF. In DNA form, the CDR3 reads TGTGCCTGGAGTCGGGGGCTAAATGAAAAACTGTTTTTT.